This T cell receptor beta chain was retrieved from a study of blood T cell repertoires in COVID-19. Study-level background: Spain, Italy and the United States supplied samples that represented acute and convalescent COVID-19. Nucleic acid was either cDNA or gDNA, and it came from T cells, B-cell-depleted T cells, or PBMCs.

Original analysis: Amplified reference gene primers provided the basis for estimating nucleated cell counts. TCRdb's copy holds only in-frame clones and misses some; the assay was immunoSEQ multiplex PCR. V, J and clone size reflect that table, while D and trimming were determined from the DNA. Of roughly 200,000 clones listed, 88% are singletons. This CDR3 is built from 17 residues. Germline CDR1 and CDR2: MNHEY and SMNVEV (reference sequence). Trimming removed 5 bases from V and 3 bases from J; junction bases left unmatched: 11. Sequenced sample: peripheral blood. The sequence was obtained from a man aged 65 to 85 with acute or convalescent COVID-19. The chain recombines TRBV27 with TRBJ2-2, with 8 bases aligning to TRBD2. CDR3: CASSPTPSAGDTGELFF. The CDR3 DNA follows: TGTGCCAGCAGTCCCACCCCCTCAGCGGGAGACACCGGGGAGCTGTTTTTT.